This T cell receptor beta chain was profiled in a study of shared clonotypes between healthy human individuals. TCRdb keeps only in-frame clones here, not all; method: immunoSEQ multiplex PCR. The sample yields 1.4 million or so clones, about 98.5% seen once. Trimming removed 4 bases from V and 4 bases from J; junction bases left unmatched: 10. The germline V gene encodes CDR1 SGHRS and CDR2 YFSETQ. CDR3 length: 15 residues. Only one count was recorded for this clone. The source is a man aged 25-45 years in good health. The chain combines TRBV5-1 with TRBJ2-7; 8 nucleotides line up with TRBD1. The source material was naive CD4+ T cells sorted from blood. Subset described: CD45RA+ positively selected. CDR3 DNA sequence: TGCGCCAGCAGCACAGGCGGGACAGGAGGGTACGAGCAGTACTTC. It specifies CASSTGGTGGYEQYF.